These 18 T cell receptor beta chains share one sample of origin, sequenced in a study of T cell responses to AZD1222 COVID-19 vaccine. Some clones are missing from TCRdb's copy, which holds only in-frame ones; the method was immunoSEQ multiplex PCR. The repertoire holds roughly 93,000 clones, about 86% seen once, with 6.3% in the top ten. The specimen comprised peripheral blood, sampled on day 0 of AZD1222 vaccination. The source of these receptors is an adult in good health.

This chain connects TRBV6-2 or TRBV6-3 to TRBJ1-2; D remains unclear. This CDR3 is built from 15 residues. The germline V gene has CDR1 MNHEY and CDR2 SVGEGT. V lost 6 bases and J 0 bases, leaving 14 bases between the germline ends. This CDR3 reads CASSSPGQSNYGYTF. The CDR3 nucleotides are TGTGCCAGCAGCTCTCCGGGCCAGTCTAACTATGGCTACACCTTC.

The chain links TRBV6-2 or TRBV6-3 to TRBJ2-7; 8 bases align to TRBD1. Per germline, CDR1 MNHEY and CDR2 SVGEGT. The CDR3 is 13 amino acids. Unmatched junction bases numbered 4, after V lost 8 bases and J lost 1 base. CDR3 protein: CASGQGASYEQYF. The DNA for the CDR3 is TGTGCCAGCGGCCAGGGGGCTTCCTACGAGCAGTACTTC.

The rearrangement links TRBV15 to TRBJ2-6, with a tentative D call TRBD2 (5 bases). The CDR3 has 14 amino acids. Per the germline V gene, CDR1 is LNHNV and CDR2 is YYDKDF (reference sequence). Trimming took off 6 bases at V and 0 bases at J, with 6 bases between the two ends. The CDR3 DNA sequence: TGTGCCACCAGGGGAGCCTCTGGGGCCAACGTCCTGACTTTC. It encodes CATRGASGANVLTF.

The chain carries TRBV19 and TRBJ2-2; TRBD1 matches 9 bases. Per the germline V gene, CDR1 is LNHDA and CDR2 is SQIVND (reference sequence). The CDR3 totals 17 residues. Trimming cost V 1 base and J 5 bases; bases outside gene matches: 8. The CDR3 is CASSIGGGTGYTGELFF. CDR3 bases: TGTGCCAGTAGTATAGGAGGCGGGACAGGGTATACCGGGGAGCTGTTTTTT.

The chain couples TRBV11-3 to TRBJ1-1; D unclear. Germline values: CDR1 SGHNT, CDR2 YENEEA. Deletions cut 6 bases from V and 6 bases from J, with 23 bases between. CDR3 length: 16 amino acids. This CDR3 is CASSLPVRRGDPEAFF. CDR3 sequence (DNA): TGTGCCAGCAGTCTCCCTGTCAGGAGAGGAGACCCTGAAGCTTTCTTT.

On this clone itself: The same CDR3 arises from other DNA sequences in this sample as well. The chain is built from TRBV7-2 and TRBJ1-1; the D is unclear. Germline V lookup: CDR1 SGHTA, CDR2 FQGNSA. V lost 1 base and J 1 base, leaving 7 bases between the germline ends. This CDR3 is 14 amino acids long. CDR3 coding DNA: TGTGCCAGCAGCTTAGGACGGGAGAACACTGAAGCTTTCTTT. Protein: CASSLGRENTEAFF.

DNA for the CDR3: TGTGCCTGGAGCCTTGCAACTAATGAAAAACTGTTTTTT. It codes for CAWSLATNEKLFF. V usage is TRBV30 and J usage is TRBJ1-4; no reliable D call. With 3 bases removed from V and 0 bases from J, the gap between germline ends came to 5 bases. CDR1 is GTSNPN and CDR2 is SVGIG in the germline V gene (reference sequence). This CDR3 is built from 13 residues. The complete variable domain, with remaining parts taken from reference TRBV30 and TRBJ1-4, reads SQTIHQWPATLVQPVGSPLSLECTVEGTSNPNLYWYRQAAGRGLQLLFYSVGIGQISSEVPQNLSASRPQDRQFILSSKKLLLSDSGFYLCAWSLATNEKLFFGSGTQLSVL.

The chain employs TRBV30 and TRBJ2-5; D possibly matches TRBD1 or TRBD2 (5 bases each). The CDR3 totals 13 residues. Trimming cost V 5 bases and J 2 bases, with 12 bases left between them. Germline CDR1 reads GTSNPN; CDR2 reads SVGIG (reference sequence). The DNA of the CDR3 is TGTGCCTGGGGGGACGGTACACAAGAGACCCAGTACTTC. Encoded protein: CAWGDGTQETQYF.

This chain connects TRBV7-8 to TRBJ2-5; D is possibly TRBD1 or TRBD2 (5 bases each). The V gene's germline CDR1 is SGHVS and CDR2 FQNEAQ. The length of the CDR3 is 14 residues. V was clipped by 1 base and J by 5 bases, with 11 bases between them. This chain's CDR3 is CASSLEDSGETQYF. CDR3 nucleotides: TGTGCCAGCAGCTTAGAGGACTCAGGGGAGACCCAGTACTTC. Drawing the rest from reference TRBV7-8 and TRBJ2-5, the complete variable domain is GAGVSQSPRYKVAKRGQDVALRCDPISGHVSLFWYQQALGQGPEFLTYFQNEAQLDKSGLPSDRFFAERPEGSVSTLKIQRTQQEDSAVYLCASSLEDSGETQYFGPGTRLLVL.

V and J are TRBV7-9 and TRBJ1-5; D ambiguous. The CDR3 is 12 amino acids. V was cut by 1 base and J by 7 bases, with 5 bases left in between. Germline loops: CDR1 SEHNR, CDR2 FQNEAQ (reference sequence). The DNA of the CDR3 is TGTGCCAGCAGCTTAGAGTACCAGCCCCAGCATTTT. Translation: CASSLEYQPQHF.

DNA for the CDR3: TGCGCCAGCAGCTCGGAGGACAGGCGGAACACTGAAGCTTTCTTT. Residues: CASSSEDRRNTEAFF. The J gene is TRBJ1-1, the V gene TRBV5-1, with TRBD1 matching 7 bases. This CDR3 comprises 15 residues. Germline assignment: CDR1 SGHRS and CDR2 YFSETQ. V shed 3 bases, J shed 1 base, and the junction held 6 bases outside the gene matches.

The rearrangement links TRBV7-2 to TRBJ1-1; 7 bases fit TRBD1. The CDR3 length is 14 residues. The V and J ends lost 5 bases and 0 bases, in that order; junction bases with no gene match: 3. Germline V gives CDR1 SGHTA, CDR2 FQGNSA. The CDR3 protein is CASSQQGLNTEAFF. As DNA, the CDR3 is TGTGCCAGCAGCCAACAGGGGCTGAACACTGAAGCTTTCTTT.

V gene TRBV19 combines with J gene TRBJ1-1; D not certain. Trimming cost V 3 bases and J 2 bases, with 7 bases left between them. Germline V gene lookup returns CDR1 LNHDA and CDR2 SQIVND (reference sequence). This CDR3 has 13 amino acids. The CDR3 nucleotides are TGTGCCAGTAGTATGTTTAGCAACACTGAAGCTTTCTTT. This translates into CASSMFSNTEAFF.

The chain combines TRBV6-6 with TRBJ2-7; 11 nucleotides align to TRBD2. The CDR3 consists of 14 residues. Germline CDR1 and CDR2: MNHNY and SVGAGI (reference sequence). Losses at the gene ends were 6 bases for V and 6 bases for J; bases not matched to a gene: 7. CDR3 protein: CASSQTSGGFEQYF. CDR3 nucleotides: TGTGCCAGCAGCCAAACTAGCGGGGGTTTCGAGCAGTACTTC.

This rearrangement joins TRBV5-4 to TRBJ1-4, with D perhaps TRBD1 (6 bases). Germline V gives CDR1 SGHNT, CDR2 YYREEE (reference sequence). V was pared by 4 bases and J by 1 base, with 14 bases between. CDR3 length equals 16 residues. The DNA of the CDR3 is TGTGCCAGCAGCGCCACTAGCAGGGGAACTAATGAAAAACTGTTTTTT. This codes for CASSATSRGTNEKLFF. Full variable domain (rest looked up from reference TRBV5-4 and TRBJ1-4): ETGVTQSPTHLIKTRGQQVTLRCSSQSGHNTVSWYQQALGQGPQFIFQYYREEENGRGNFPPRFSGLQFPNYSSELNVNALELDDSALYLCASSATSRGTNEKLFFGSGTQLSVL.

J is TRBJ2-7 and V is TRBV3-1 (or the pseudogene TRBV3-2); perhaps TRBD1 as D (6 bases). CDR3 size: 13 residues. The V end was cut by 4 bases, the J end by 4 bases, with 11 bases between. CDR1 LGHDT and CDR2 YNNKEL come from the germline V gene (reference sequence). DNA for the CDR3: TGTGCCAGCAGCCGTCAGGGGAATTACGAGCAGTACTTC. Its protein is CASSRQGNYEQYF.

The chain has TRBV6-2 or TRBV6-3 and TRBJ2-7; TRBD2 might be the D (5 bases). Germline values: CDR1 MNHEY, CDR2 SVGEGT. The CDR3 has 18 amino acids. Trimming cost V 3 bases and J 2 bases, with 23 bases left between them. CDR3 sequence reads: CASSYFGVEGSRTYEQYF. The CDR3 DNA is TGTGCCAGCAGTTATTTCGGGGTAGAAGGGAGCCGAACCTACGAGCAGTACTTC.

The CDR3 here is CASSSDREQVEQYF. The CDR3 DNA reads as TGTGCCAGCAGCTCGGACAGGGAACAGGTTGAGCAGTACTTC. The rearrangement joins TRBV7-9 to TRBJ2-7; 8 bases match TRBD1. V lost 4 bases, J lost 7 bases, and 9 bases stayed unmatched. CDR3 length: 14 amino acids. Germline V gene sequence: CDR1 SEHNR, CDR2 FQNEAQ (reference sequence).